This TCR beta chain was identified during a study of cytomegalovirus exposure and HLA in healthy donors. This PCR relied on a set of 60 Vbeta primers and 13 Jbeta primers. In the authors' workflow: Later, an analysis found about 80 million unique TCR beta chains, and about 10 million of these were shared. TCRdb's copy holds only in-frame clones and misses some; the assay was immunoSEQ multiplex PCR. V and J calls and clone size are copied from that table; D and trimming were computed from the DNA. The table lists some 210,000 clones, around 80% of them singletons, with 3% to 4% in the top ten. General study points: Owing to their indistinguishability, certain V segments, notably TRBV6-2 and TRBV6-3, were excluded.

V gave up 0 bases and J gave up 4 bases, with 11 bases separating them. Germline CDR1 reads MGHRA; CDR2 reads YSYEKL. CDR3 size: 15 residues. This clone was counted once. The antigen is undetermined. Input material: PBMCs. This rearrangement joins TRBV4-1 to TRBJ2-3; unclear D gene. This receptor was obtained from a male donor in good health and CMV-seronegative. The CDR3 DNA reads TGCGCCAGCAGCCAAGATCTAGTAGGCGCAGATACGCAGTATTTT. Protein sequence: CASSQDLVGADTQYF.